One and the same sample provided the 7 T cell receptor beta chains below, sequenced in a study of vaccination effects on CD4 cells after COVID-19. Viral peptide pools were used in the ViraFEST assay to expand antigen-specific CD4+ T cells, and sequencing came afterward. Having been cultured for ten to eleven days, the cells underwent CD4+ T cell isolation. Vaccine recipients, nucleocapsid antibody negative, had no prior SARS-CoV-2 infection. Sequencing was performed with immunoSEQ multiplex PCR; in TCRdb, only in-frame clones are kept and a portion is missing. The data show 35,000 to 45,000 clones, roughly four fifths seen once. Their cognate antigens are unknown. Sequenced material: CD4+ T cells from PBMCs cultured with SARS-CoV-2 spike peptides, taken before COVID-19 vaccination. These receptors originate from a human donor who received a COVID-19 vaccine.

The chain is built from TRBV5-4 and TRBJ2-7; D gene uncertain. Germline loops: CDR1 SGHNT, CDR2 YYREEE (reference sequence). The CDR3 consists of 14 residues. Trimming stripped 1 base from V and 0 bases from J, with 8 bases between. CDR3 in DNA: TGTGCCAGCAGCTTGATCAACGCCTCCTACGAGCAGTACGTC. Translating gives CASSLINASYEQYV.

The chain links TRBV3-1 (or the pseudogene TRBV3-2) to TRBJ2-2; unclear D gene. The V gene lost 6 bases and the J gene lost 1 base, with 9 bases spanning the gap. The CDR3 is 14 amino acids. In germline, CDR1 is LGHDT, CDR2 YNNKEL (reference sequence). CDR3 residues: CASRPTENTGELFF. The CDR3 region has the DNA TGTGCCAGCAGGCCTACAGAGAACACCGGGGAGCTGTTTTTT.

The chain couples TRBV2 to TRBJ2-3; 8 bases are a match to TRBD2. The CDR3 runs to 14 residues. The germline V gene has CDR1 SNHLY and CDR2 FYNNEI. The V and J ends lost 8 bases and 6 bases, in that order; junction bases with no gene match: 10. The CDR3 DNA is TGTGCCAGCCAACCTGGACTAGCCACGGATACGCAGTATTTT. The encoded protein is CASQPGLATDTQYF.

DNA of the CDR3: TGTGCCAGCAGCTCCGGCCTAGCGGCCGGCGATGAGCAGTTCTTC. It codes for CASSSGLAAGDEQFF. The chain joins TRBV11-1 to TRBJ2-1; 7 bases line up with TRBD2. Germline loops: CDR1 SGHAT, CDR2 FQDESV (reference sequence). Trimming removed 4 bases from V and 8 bases from J; junction bases left unmatched: 11. The length of the CDR3 is 15 residues. The variable domain in full, completed from reference TRBV11-1 and TRBJ2-1, reads EAEVAQSPRYKITEKSQAVAFWCDPISGHATLYWYRQILGQGPELLVQFQDESVVDDSQLPKDRFSAERLKGVDSTLKIQPAELGDSAMYLCASSSGLAAGDEQFFGPGTRLTVL.

The chain has TRBV5-6 and TRBJ2-5; 8 bases are a match to TRBD2. V lost 5 bases, J lost 4 bases, and 13 bases stayed unmatched. Germline CDR1 SGHDT, CDR2 YYEEEE. CDR3 length: 16 residues. CDR3 residues: CASRSPGLGNRETQYF. In DNA form, the CDR3 reads TGTGCCAGCAGATCCCCGGGACTAGGAAATCGAGAGACCCAGTACTTC.

The V gene is TRBV4-1, the J gene TRBJ2-1; D is uncertain. The V end lost 4 bases, the J end lost 1 base, and 11 bases lay between the germline ends. From germline, CDR1 is MGHRA and CDR2 YSYEKL. The CDR3 contains 15 residues. The CDR3 loop is CASSPGSVSYNEQFF. The DNA for the CDR3 is TGCGCCAGCAGCCCCGGATCTGTATCCTACAATGAGCAGTTCTTC.

The chain carries TRBV7-9 and TRBJ1-1; D is uncertain. The CDR3 extends over 14 amino acids. V gave up 1 base and J gave up 1 base, with 7 bases separating them. From germline, CDR1 is SEHNR and CDR2 FQNEAQ (reference sequence). CDR3 nucleotides: TGTGCCAGCAGCTTAGAACTCCCGAACACTGAAGCTTTCTTT. This codes for CASSLELPNTEAFF.